The 15 T cell receptor beta chains given below trace back to one sample, sequenced in a study of shared clonotypes between healthy human individuals. Using immunoSEQ multiplex PCR, the repertoire was profiled, and TCRdb retains in-frame clones only, with some absent. The sample contains 2 million to 2.5 million clones, 93% of which appear only once. Material: naive CD4+ T cells from PBMCs. Subset described: CD45RA+ positively selected. The receptors here all came from a man aged 18 to 30 in good health. Some clones in this sample may be carry-over from other donors' samples.

This clone was seen a single time. This chain connects TRBV5-1 to TRBJ1-6; 7 nucleotides line up with TRBD1. Trimming cost V 1 base and J 5 bases; bases outside gene matches: 9. The V gene's germline CDR1 is SGHRS and CDR2 YFSETQ. This CDR3 is 17 amino acids long. The DNA of the CDR3 is TGCGCCAGCAGCTTGTACTTTGGGGACAGCAATAATTCACCCCTCCACTTT. Its protein product is CASSLYFGDSNNSPLHF.

The gene calls are TRBV5-4 and TRBJ2-6, with D possibly being TRBD1 (6 bases). CDR3 size: 15 residues. With 3 bases removed from V and 2 bases from J, the gap between germline ends came to 9 bases. Germline lookup yields CDR1 SGHNT and CDR2 YYREEE (reference sequence). The CDR3 reads CASSSTGPGANVLTF. For the CDR3, the DNA is TGTGCCAGCAGCTCTACAGGGCCTGGGGCCAACGTCCTGACTTTC.

V usage is TRBV7-2 and J usage is TRBJ2-7; TRBD2 agrees at 8 bases. In germline, CDR1 is SGHTA, CDR2 FQGNSA. This CDR3 is built from 13 residues. V gave up 4 bases and J gave up 10 bases; unmatched junction bases: 9. The CDR3 DNA sequence: TGTGCCAGCAGCTCTACTAGCGGTACCTTTCAGTACTTC. It codes for CASSSTSGTFQYF.

This sequence joins TRBV27 and TRBJ1-1; the match to TRBD1 covers 8 bases. Losses at the gene ends were 5 bases for V and 1 base for J; bases not matched to a gene: 3. Germline values: CDR1 MNHEY, CDR2 SMNVEV (reference sequence). The CDR3 sequence is 14 residues long. The CDR3: CASSVDRGNTEAFF. The CDR3, as DNA: TGTGCCAGCAGTGTCGACAGGGGGAACACTGAAGCTTTCTTT.

This chain joins TRBV9 and TRBJ2-1; TRBD2 matches 13 bases. Trimming cost V 0 bases and J 9 bases; bases outside gene matches: 3. This CDR3 is 15 amino acids long. In germline, CDR1 is SGDLS, CDR2 YYNGEE. CDR3 sequence reads: CASSVELAGGLEQFF. CDR3 sequence (DNA): TGTGCCAGCAGCGTAGAACTAGCGGGAGGGCTTGAGCAGTTCTTC.

The chain links TRBV28 to TRBJ2-1, with TRBD2 matching 11 bases. Germline V CDR1 and CDR2: MDHEN, SYDVKM. The CDR3 totals 16 residues. With 11 bases clipped from V and 2 bases from J, the junction kept 11 bases outside the gene matches. The CDR3 is CAYSTAGLAAYNEQFF. The DNA of the CDR3 is TGTGCCTACTCAACAGCGGGACTAGCGGCCTACAATGAGCAGTTCTTC.

The J gene is TRBJ2-1, the V gene TRBV28; D might be TRBD2 (6 bases). V lost 7 bases and J lost 2, with 18 bases in between. Germline loops: CDR1 MDHEN, CDR2 SYDVKM. The CDR3 covers 16 residues. CDR3 sequence (DNA): TGTGCCAGCAACCCGAACGGAGGGCCGGCCTACAATGAGCAGTTCTTC. Protein sequence: CASNPNGGPAYNEQFF.

The DNA for the CDR3 is TGCGCCAGCAGCTTGGATAGGTGGGTCAGGGATATAGAGGCCAACGTCCTGACTTTC. Translated, it gives CASSLDRWVRDIEANVLTF. The chain links TRBV5-1 to TRBJ2-6; possible D gene TRBD1, 5 bases. Germline lookup yields CDR1 SGHRS and CDR2 YFSETQ. This CDR3 is 19 amino acids long. V lost 0 bases, J lost 6 bases, and 22 bases lay in between.

This chain uses TRBV2 with TRBJ2-1; D may correspond to TRBD1 or TRBD2 (5 bases each). V lost 6 bases and J 10 bases, leaving 13 bases between the germline ends. In germline, CDR1 is SNHLY, CDR2 FYNNEI. The CDR3 length is 12 residues. The CDR3 DNA follows: TGTGCCAGCAGGGGGACCAATAAAGAGCAGTTCTTC. It encodes CASRGTNKEQFF. The full variable domain, with the rest looked up from reference TRBV2 and TRBJ2-1, is EPEVTQTPSHQVTQMGQEVILRCVPISNHLYFYWYRQILGQKVEFLVSFYNNEISEKSEIFDDQFSVERPDGSNFTLKIRSTKLEDSAMYFCASRGTNKEQFFGPGTRLTVL.

CDR3 residues: CSVETGSTFGYTF. In DNA, the CDR3 is TGCAGCGTTGAAACGGGGAGCACCTTTGGCTACACCTTC. This sequence joins TRBV29-1 and TRBJ1-2; D is ambiguous. CDR3 size: 13 residues. Between the trimmed V and J ends, which lost 2 bases and 7 bases, there was a span of 14 bases. Germline-derived CDR1 and CDR2 are SQVTM and ANQGSEA.

The J gene is TRBJ1-2, the V gene TRBV2, with 11 bases lining up with TRBD1. CDR1 is SNHLY and CDR2 is FYNNEI in the germline V gene. Trimming at V came to 3 bases and at J to 2 bases, leaving 5 bases not matched to a gene. The CDR3 consists of 16 residues. DNA for the CDR3: TGTGCCAGCAGTGATGGGTGGGACAGGGGGAACTATGGCTACACCTTC. Its protein product is CASSDGWDRGNYGYTF.

This clone appeared a single time. This chain uses TRBV6-6 with TRBJ2-1; 8 positions agree with TRBD1. After removal of 7 bases from V and 10 bases from J, the junction contained 9 bases not matched to a gene. The CDR3 is made up of 13 amino acids. Germline V gives CDR1 MNHNY, CDR2 SVGAGI (reference sequence). CDR3 nucleotides: TGTGCCAGCAAAACCGGGACAGGCATCGAGCAGTTCTTC. It translates to CASKTGTGIEQFF.

The V and J genes are TRBV6-5 and TRBJ1-2, with unresolved D. V lost 4 bases, J lost 3 bases, and 9 bases lay in between. The germline CDR1 and CDR2 sequences are MNHEY and SVGAGI. CDR3 length equals 13 residues. DNA for the CDR3: TGTGCCAGCAGTTTTGTTGGGGACTATGGCTACACCTTC. It translates to CASSFVGDYGYTF.

The chain links TRBV5-1 to TRBJ2-4; D possibly uses TRBD1 or TRBD2 (5 bases each). This CDR3 region has 14 residues. Per germline, CDR1 SGHRS and CDR2 YFSETQ. V lost 0 bases and J lost 8, with 12 bases in between. CDR3 region: CASSLVGPLDIQYF. In DNA, the CDR3 is TGCGCCAGCAGCTTGGTGGGACCGCTGGACATTCAGTACTTC.

About this clone: The CDR3 does not end in the conserved phenylalanine or tryptophan, so this is likely a read error. CDR3 DNA sequence: TGTGCCAGCAGTGAACGAGGTCAGACAGGGAGCTCCTACGAGCAGTACCTC. Translating it yields CASSERGQTGSSYEQYL. This rearrangement joins TRBV6-1 to TRBJ2-7, with TRBD1 matching over 7 bases. Germline CDR1 is MNHNS and CDR2 is SASEGT. This CDR3 contains 17 residues. Germline trimming cut 2 bases from V and 0 bases from J; bases unmatched to any gene: 10.